These T cell receptor beta chains were read from a single sample in a study of blood T cell repertoires in COVID-19. The repertoire was sequenced with immunoSEQ multiplex PCR; TCRdb's copy has only in-frame clones and lacks some. The sample has 430,000 or so clones, roughly 90% seen once; the top ten hold approximately 1.5%. The sample comprised PBMCs or T cells enriched from blood (not recorded which). These receptors came from a woman between 18 and 29 years old who had been exposed to COVID-19. Both conserved end residues are part of each CDR3. Fields, in order: J gene, V gene, D gene, clone size, CDR3 DNA, CDR3 protein. A D gene is named only where the DNA matches it firmly. The size entry is marked missing in some rows and otherwise reads once, few, many or a size class.

TRBJ2-1	TRBV4-3	TRBD1	NA	TGCGCCAGCAGCCAAGACTTTCTGGGACAGGGGGTGGATGAGCAGTTCTTC	CASSQDFLGQGVDEQFF
TRBJ2-3	TRBV18	TRBD1	NA	TGTGCCAGCTCACCCATGCGAGGGGGGACAGGGGACCCTAGCACAGATACGCAGTATTTT	CASSPMRGGTGDPSTDTQYF
TRBJ1-2	TRBV27	NA	few	TGTGCCAGCTCCCGGGGACTGCCCTATGGCTACACCTTC	CASSRGLPYGYTF
TRBJ1-4	TRBV29-1	TRBD1	NA	TGCAGCGCGGGGGCAGGGGGCGCCGGAAAACTGTTTTTT	CSAGAGGAGKLFF
TRBJ2-3	TRBV7-9	TRBD1	NA	TGTGCCAGCAGCTTATGGGACAGGGGTTCAGATACGCAGTATTTT	CASSLWDRGSDTQYF
TRBJ2-7	TRBV6-5	NA	NA	TGTGCCAGCAGTTACGGGGGGATGCCCAACGAGCAGTACTTC	CASSYGGMPNEQYF
TRBJ2-1	TRBV15	TRBD2	NA	TGTGCCACCAGCAGTCGTAGCGGGAGATCCTACAATGAGCAGTTCTTC	CATSSRSGRSYNEQFF
TRBJ1-6	TRBV28	NA	NA	TGTGCCAGCAGTTTAACTTCTGGTCCCCTCCACTTT	CASSLTSGPLHF
TRBJ1-6	TRBV10-3	TRBD1	NA	TGTGCCATCAGTGATAGAGGGACAGGGTTAAATTCACCCCTCCACTTT	CAISDRGTGLNSPLHF
TRBJ2-7	TRBV28	TRBD1	NA	TGTGCCAGCAGTCTACAGGGGGAAGTCTACGAGCAGTACTTC	CASSLQGEVYEQYF